This T cell receptor (beta chain) is drawn from a study of shared clonotypes between healthy human individuals. Turning to the study itself: A donor's plate count was three for CD4 naive and three for CD4 memory; CD8 naive had two and CD8 memory one. Study observations and caveats: Across a handful of donors, naive CD4 shared roughly 5%, naive CD8 more than 3%, memory CD4 roughly 2.4%, memory CD8 about 0.4%.

The ends lost 3 bases at V and 12 bases at J; junction bases unmatched: 7. Per germline, CDR1 MNHNS and CDR2 SASEGT. CDR3 size: 14 residues. When replicate PCRs were run on sorted subsets, they used approximately 0.2 ug DNA, around 33,000 T cell genomes. Using immunoSEQ multiplex PCR, the repertoire was profiled, and TCRdb retains in-frame clones only, with some absent. The profile shows 2.3 million or so clones, 90% to 95% of them singletons. This clone appeared a single time. The target antigen is unknown. This rearrangement joins TRBV6-1 to TRBJ2-1, with 11 nucleotides matching TRBD2. Material for sequencing was naive CD4+ T cells from PBMCs. Subset denoted: CD45RA+ positively selected. This receptor was obtained from a man between 18 and 29 years old in good health. Some clones in this sample may be carry-over from other donors' samples. For the CDR3, the DNA is TGTGCCAGCAGTGAGACTAGCGGGAATATGAGGCAGTTCTTC. Translation gives CASSETSGNMRQFF.